These T cell receptor beta chains were read from a single sample in a study of control samples from healthy donors and cancer patients. Sequencing was performed with immunoSEQ multiplex PCR; in TCRdb, only in-frame clones are kept and a portion is missing. Among approximately 74,000 clones listed, about 94% were seen once. The sample consisted of blood. These receptors originate from a woman under 40 in good health. Both conserved end residues are part of each CDR3. The D gene is left open where the match is weak. Not all rows give a size; the values are once, few, many and, for expanded clones, a class.

v_call	j_call	clone_size	cdr3_length	d_call	cdr3_aa	cdr3_nt
TRBV25-1	TRBJ2-3	NA	15	TRBD1	CASSGDRGLVDTQYF	TGTGCCAGCAGTGGGGACAGGGGTTTGGTAGATACGCAGTATTTT
TRBV5-6	TRBJ2-3	NA	15	NA	CASSLRTGITDTQYF	TGTGCCAGCAGCTTGCGAACAGGGATCACAGATACGCAGTATTTT
TRBV12-3/TRBV12-4	TRBJ1-5	NA	12	NA	CASSQGYQPQHF	TGTGCCAGCAGCCAGGGCTATCAGCCCCAGCATTTT
TRBV2	TRBJ1-4	NA	15	TRBD1	CASTRPGTGREKLFF	TGTGCCAGCACCCGTCCCGGGACAGGGCGTGAAAAACTGTTTTTT
TRBV2	TRBJ1-2	NA	12	NA	CASSPGEGGYTF	TGTGCCAGCAGCCCGGGCGAAGGAGGCTACACCTTC
TRBV12-3/TRBV12-4	TRBJ2-3	NA	12	NA	CASSSSTDTQYF	TGTGCCAGCAGTTCCAGCACAGATACGCAGTATTTT
TRBV4-1	TRBJ1-3	once	16	NA	CASSQGSQGAGNTIYF	TGCGCCAGCAGCCAAGGGAGCCAGGGAGCCGGAAACACCATATATTTT
TRBV4-1	TRBJ1-1	NA	11	TRBD1	CASSQGQGAFF	TGCGCCAGCAGCCAAGGACAGGGAGCTTTCTTT
TRBV3-1/TRBV3-2	TRBJ1-3	NA	15	NA	CASSQDEGLENTIYF	TGTGCCAGCAGCCAAGACGAGGGGCTGGAAAACACCATATATTTT
TRBV11-1	TRBJ1-2	NA	14	TRBD1	CASSLGQATYGYTF	TGTGCCAGCAGCCTCGGACAGGCAACCTATGGCTACACCTTC